This T cell receptor beta chain was sequenced during a study of T-cell reconstitution after alpha-beta-depleted transplantation in children listed by TCRdb under 2016. Regarding the research as a whole: Using TCR repertoire profiling, the study followed T-cell immune reconstitution in a quantitative way in children after TCRalphabeta/CD19-depleted allogeneic hematopoietic cell transplantation.

To prepare the library, PCR was applied. The run used an Illumina HiSeq 2500. TCR libraries were prepared with molecular barcoding, using unique molecular identifiers to normalize TCRbeta repertoire quantification. The public reads were reprocessed in TCRdb via fastp at Q25 and MiXCR, keeping in-frame beta chains. Under each unique CDR3 protein, matching rows form one entry showing the most common genes and DNA. The sample has approximately 400,000 distinct CDR3 sequences on record, approximately 10% of them singletons. Roughly 5% of the sample belongs to the ten largest clones. The V end loses 7 bases and the J end loses 4 bases, and a stretch of 19 bases separates them. Reading the germline V gene gives CDR1 SGHRS and CDR2 YFSETQ. Measured from the cysteine to the phenylalanine, the CDR3 is 15 residues long. Just the 45-base CDR3 DNA is kept, in frame starting at base 1. This clonotype was observed a few times. No antigen is known for it. Base-call qualities are not available, and no considerably larger clone is one nucleotide away.

The TCR was taken from a human donor who donated a stem cell graft to a child with acute myeloid leukemia. Here the chain combines TRBV5-1 and TRBJ2-3; the D element could tentatively be TRBD1 or TRBD2, as 6 bases agree for each. The input for sequencing was PBMCs from the stem cell graft donor, taken from the stem cell graft. The DNA reads as follows: TGCGCCAGCGGACTACAGGGTTTTGTTGCAGATACGCAGTATTTT. This sequence encodes CASGLQGFVADTQYF.